A selection of T cell receptor beta chains follows, all from one sample in a study of control samples from healthy donors and cancer patients. TCRdb's table, derived via immunoSEQ multiplex PCR, lists solely in-frame clones and lacks some. The sample comprises about 59,000 clones, under 95% of which are singletons, and about 1.7% rests with the top ten. The sample was PBMCs. These receptors were collected from a man between 35 and 55 years old with colorectal cancer. Each CDR3 is given without its conserved first and last residue. Fields, in order: CDR3 length, J gene, V gene, CDR3 protein.

14	TRBJ1-4	TRBV3-1/TRBV3-2	ASSQAATRDNEKLF
10	TRBJ2-7	TRBV7-9	ASSRQAYEQY
13	TRBJ2-5	TRBV5-6	ASSEGTGQGGTQY
13	TRBJ1-1	TRBV6-5	ASSYSRWGRTEAF
13	TRBJ1-3	TRBV27	ASSLSGHIGNTIY
11	TRBJ2-3	TRBV6-5	ASSYGLRGTQY
12	TRBJ2-3	TRBV5-1	ASTGGVSTDTQY
13	TRBJ2-1	TRBV7-2	ASSPGTGAYNEQF
11	TRBJ1-2	TRBV25-1	ASSQGQSYGYT
13	TRBJ1-5	TRBV5-5	ASRPDSYSNQPQH
13	TRBJ2-7	TRBV9	ASSVSSGGTIEQY
12	TRBJ1-3	TRBV6-1	ASSDGASGNTIY
13	TRBJ2-1	TRBV3-1/TRBV3-2	ASSQGPGVNNEQF
9	TRBJ1-1	TRBV29-1	SVLDRGEAF
12	TRBJ1-1	TRBV25-1	ASTPFGLNTEAF
12	TRBJ1-5	TRBV2	ASSPGQQGQPQH
12	TRBJ1-5	TRBV24-1	ATQFSGSNQPQH
11	TRBJ1-6	TRBV5-1	ASGQGLNSPLH
13	TRBJ2-5	TRBV6-2/TRBV6-3	ASSLAGGKQETQY
14	TRBJ1-3	TRBV6-5	ASSYRGLETGNTIY
12	TRBJ1-2	TRBV6-6	ASSDRGRDYGYT
12	TRBJ2-4	TRBV7-9	ASSLGGAKNIQY
10	TRBJ1-2	TRBV29-1	SVPRGLYGYT
13	TRBJ1-6	TRBV3-1/TRBV3-2	ASSRDSSYNSPLH
12	TRBJ1-1	TRBV5-1	ASSPQGGNTEAF
10	TRBJ2-2	TRBV7-9	ASSFSAGELF
13	TRBJ2-3	TRBV9	ASSVGGAGTDTQY
11	TRBJ1-1	TRBV6-5	ASRPGQGTEAF
16	TRBJ2-5	TRBV11-2	ASSFRPLGRGEQETQY
12	TRBJ2-7	TRBV19	ASTPGRESYEQY
13	TRBJ1-6	TRBV7-6	ASSTRTGPGSPLH
13	TRBJ2-7	TRBV19	ASSITSGGYYEQY
13	TRBJ2-7	TRBV9	ASSGLAGGEGEQY
13	TRBJ2-7	TRBV2	ASSVHQATSHEQY
12	TRBJ2-7	TRBV7-2	ASSLSSLSYEQY
12	TRBJ2-3	TRBV3-1/TRBV3-2	ASSGLAGGGTQY
13	TRBJ2-1	TRBV5-8	ASSLGDRGLHEQF
9	TRBJ2-7	TRBV7-9	ASSLQGEQY
12	TRBJ2-3	TRBV5-1	ASSLGGATDTQY
15	TRBJ2-1	TRBV4-1	ASSRASGGLTYNEQF
15	TRBJ2-1	TRBV2	ASRERGLPGNNNEQF
10	TRBJ1-1	TRBV19	ASSMRGSEAF
11	TRBJ1-2	TRBV12-3/TRBV12-4	ASTSERFYGYT
12	TRBJ2-7	TRBV6-6	ASRGTLSSYEQY
11	TRBJ1-4	TRBV30	AWEGGLHEKLF
14	TRBJ2-2	TRBV4-1	ASSQETSGANGELF
16	TRBJ2-1	TRBV7-3	ASSSAGGASGQYNEQF
15	TRBJ2-3	TRBV12-2	ASRLWGSAGITDTQY
14	TRBJ2-5	TRBV18	ASSPLPGQTQETQY
13	TRBJ2-7	TRBV27	ASSPTGRPSDEQY
11	TRBJ2-7	TRBV12-2	ASSPGVSYEQY
14	TRBJ2-1	TRBV6-1	ASSEGLIIPYNEQF
11	TRBJ1-1	TRBV29-1	SVTGTFGTEAF
13	TRBJ1-1	TRBV5-1	ASSLGQGMNTEAF
10	TRBJ1-3	TRBV6-6	ASSYSGQGEH
14	TRBJ1-6	TRBV5-6	ASTLRTGGNNSPLH